This TCR beta chain was recovered during a study of CD4 T cells in lung cancer (dated by TCRdb to between 2017 and 2020). In terms of the full investigation: In the study, blood T cells from NSCLC patients were screened for responses to candidate mutation-encoded neoepitopes, and neoantigen-specific CD4+ T-cell clones and TCRs were isolated. Treatments received by the patients before blood donation included platinum chemotherapy, and some patients received nivolumab or pembrolizumab. The frequency of neoantigen-specific clonotypes in tumor resections, non-adjacent lung and cultured T-cell products was followed using TCRB deep sequencing. Aged 60 to 69 when blood was donated, the resected patients, most of whom were former smokers, had either lung adenocarcinoma or squamous cell carcinoma. Tumor and non-adjacent lung tissue were obtained from four patients undergoing curative-intent resections for stage I-III non-small cell lung cancer. The study at large found these results: Some responses derived from blood might reflect in vitro priming of naive T cells or cross-reactivity instead of memory responses to the cancer.

Comments on this clone: Its antigen is unknown. Per-nucleotide qualities are absent, and no much larger clonotype sits a single base away.

The receptor library was made with the immunoSEQ multiplex PCR assay. Qiagen DNeasy or QIAamp micro DNA kits were used to isolate DNA, and the Adaptive Biotechnology human TCRB sequencing kit was used to sequence TCRB. Sequencing of TCRB libraries was performed on an Illumina MiSeq. As for the authors' bioinformatics: The kit provider's software was used to analyze TCRB sequence data, and Fisher's exact test was applied to assess tumor enrichment of clonotype templates. Held by TCRdb, this immuneACCESS table contains in-frame sequences only and omits some clones. Under half of the omission traces to an unresolved V gene where checked; the cause of the rest is unknown. The V and J calls and clone size come from that table; D and trimming were worked out from the DNA. This sample holds under 6,000 clones; around 70% were observed only once. The ten largest clonotypes hold 15% to 20% of the sample.

Trimming at the junction amounts to 4 bases on V and 1 base on J, and the germline ends lie 8 bases apart. Measured from the cysteine to the phenylalanine, the CDR3 is 13 residues long. Of all the DNA, just the CDR3 is kept, 39 bases in frame from base 1. CDR1 and CDR2, per the germline V gene, are SGHRS and YFSETQ. The clonotype originates from a man between 60 and 70 years old with non-small cell lung cancer. The sample consisted of lung tumor tissue. Recombination linked TRBV5-1 to TRBJ1-1; confidence is insufficient to name the D gene. The DNA is TGCGCCAGCAGCCCTGCAGGGAACACTGAAGCTTTCTTT. This codes for CASSPAGNTEAFF.